Listed below are T cell receptor beta chains from one sample, sequenced in a study of Graves' ophthalmopathy and Graves' hyperthyroidism. TCRdb itself ran the multiplex PCR reads through MiXCR, one entry per CDR3 protein. Of 500,000 to 700,000 distinct CDR3 sequences detected, under 45% appear once; the ten largest clones hold over 3.5%. Source material: peripheral blood or thyroid tissue (not recorded which). Source of these receptors: an adult man with Graves' hyperthyroidism. Each CDR3 is given with its conserved first and last residue. Fields, in order: V gene, clone size, D gene, J gene, CDR3 DNA, CDR3 protein. D genes are given only for firm matches. Expanded clones are given a class, and other clones once, few, many or no size at all.

v_call: TRBV7-9
clone_size: -
d_call: TRBD2
j_call: TRBJ2-7
cdr3_nt: TGTGCCAGCAGCACTGCTAGCGGGGGCTCTGACGAGCAGTACTTC
cdr3_aa: CASSTASGGSDEQYF

v_call: TRBV3-1
clone_size: -
d_call: -
j_call: TRBJ1-6
cdr3_nt: TGTGCCAGCAGCCAAGGGCGGATTAATTCACCCCTCCACTTT
cdr3_aa: CASSQGRINSPLHF

v_call: TRBV5-6
clone_size: -
d_call: TRBD1
j_call: TRBJ2-1
cdr3_nt: TGTGCCAGCAGCGCAGGACAGGGCTTC
cdr3_aa: CASSAGQGF

v_call: TRBV12-3/TRBV12-4
clone_size: -
d_call: TRBD1
j_call: TRBJ1-5
cdr3_nt: TGTGCCAGCAGCAGAGGACAGGGTGGTTTCAATCAGCCCCAGCATTTT
cdr3_aa: CASSRGQGGFNQPQHF

v_call: TRBV2
clone_size: -
d_call: -
j_call: TRBJ2-2
cdr3_nt: TGTGCCAGCAGTGCCCTCGGGGGGCGGAACACCGGGGAGCTGTTTTTT
cdr3_aa: CASSALGGRNTGELFF

v_call: TRBV7-9
clone_size: -
d_call: -
j_call: TRBJ2-7
cdr3_nt: TGTGCCAGCAGCCCAGGGGGGGGGGCCAACGAGCAGTACTTC
cdr3_aa: CASSPGGGANEQYF

v_call: TRBV11-2
clone_size: few
d_call: TRBD2
j_call: TRBJ2-7
cdr3_nt: TGTGCCAGCAGCTTAATACTAGCGGGAGAGGCAGCCTACGAGCAGTACTTC
cdr3_aa: CASSLILAGEAAYEQYF

v_call: TRBV7-9
clone_size: few
d_call: TRBD1
j_call: TRBJ1-1
cdr3_nt: TGTGCCAGCAGCTTCCGGGACAGGGCCCGCGGGGGTGAAGCTTTCTTT
cdr3_aa: CASSFRDRARGGEAFF

v_call: TRBV27
clone_size: few
d_call: TRBD2
j_call: TRBJ2-5
cdr3_nt: TGTGCCAGCAGTTTATTTCCACAGCGGGAGGGCCAAGAGACCCAGTACTTC
cdr3_aa: CASSLFPQREGQETQYF

v_call: TRBV6-6
clone_size: -
d_call: -
j_call: TRBJ2-7
cdr3_nt: TGTGCCAGCAGTTACTCGGGGGGTAGGGGCTACGAGCAGTACTTC
cdr3_aa: CASSYSGGRGYEQYF

v_call: TRBV6-5
clone_size: many
d_call: -
j_call: TRBJ2-7
cdr3_nt: TGTGCCAGCAGTTACCGGGGACAAACCTACGAGCAGTACTTC
cdr3_aa: CASSYRGQTYEQYF

v_call: TRBV5-1
clone_size: few
d_call: -
j_call: TRBJ1-1
cdr3_nt: TGCGCCAGCAGCTTGTGGGAGGATAGGACTGAAGCTTTCTTT
cdr3_aa: CASSLWEDRTEAFF

v_call: TRBV20-1
clone_size: many
d_call: TRBD1
j_call: TRBJ1-6
cdr3_nt: TGCAGTGCTAGAGATCCCGGACAGGGAGATAATTCACCCCTCCACTTT
cdr3_aa: CSARDPGQGDNSPLHF

v_call: TRBV5-6
clone_size: many
d_call: -
j_call: TRBJ1-5
cdr3_nt: TGTGCCAGCAGCCTAGGGAACAATCAGCCCCAGCATTTT
cdr3_aa: CASSLGNNQPQHF

v_call: TRBV12-3/TRBV12-4
clone_size: many
d_call: -
j_call: TRBJ2-7
cdr3_nt: TGTGCCAGCTCGGGACTCGGAACCTACGAGCAGTACTTC
cdr3_aa: CASSGLGTYEQYF

v_call: TRBV5-1
clone_size: -
d_call: -
j_call: TRBJ1-5
cdr3_nt: TGCGCCAGCAGCTTGGAACAGAGCAATCAGCCCCAGCATTTT
cdr3_aa: CASSLEQSNQPQHF

v_call: TRBV20-1
clone_size: -
d_call: -
j_call: TRBJ1-1
cdr3_nt: TGCAGTGCTAGACACGCAGGGCCGAACACTGAAGCTTTCTTT
cdr3_aa: CSARHAGPNTEAFF

v_call: TRBV12-3/TRBV12-4
clone_size: -
d_call: -
j_call: TRBJ1-5
cdr3_nt: TGTGCCAGCAGTAAGGGACTGAATCTTTATATCAATCAGCCCCAGCATTTT
cdr3_aa: CASSKGLNLYINQPQHF

v_call: TRBV28
clone_size: few
d_call: TRBD1
j_call: TRBJ1-4
cdr3_nt: TGTGCCAGCAGTTTATTTAGGGGGCACGAAAAACTGTTTTTT
cdr3_aa: CASSLFRGHEKLFF

v_call: TRBV4-1
clone_size: many
d_call: -
j_call: TRBJ1-1
cdr3_nt: TGCGCCAGCAGCCGACCTCAGGGGCGGGACACTGAAGCTTTCTTT
cdr3_aa: CASSRPQGRDTEAFF

v_call: TRBV2
clone_size: -
d_call: TRBD1
j_call: TRBJ2-5
cdr3_nt: TGTGCCAGCACAAACCGGGACAGGGGGGAAGAGACCCAGTACTTC
cdr3_aa: CASTNRDRGEETQYF

v_call: TRBV7-2
clone_size: many
d_call: -
j_call: TRBJ2-7
cdr3_nt: TGTGCCAGCAGCTTAGGACTTCCTGCGGCATACGAGCAGTACTTC
cdr3_aa: CASSLGLPAAYEQYF

v_call: TRBV10-3
clone_size: -
d_call: TRBD2
j_call: TRBJ2-5
cdr3_nt: TGTGCCATCAGCTCCCCCGGGGGGGAGACCCAGTACTTC
cdr3_aa: CAISSPGGETQYF

v_call: TRBV30
clone_size: few
d_call: -
j_call: TRBJ1-5
cdr3_nt: TGTGCCTGGAGTGTTGGCGGGACAATCAATCAGCCCCAGCATTTT
cdr3_aa: CAWSVGGTINQPQHF

v_call: TRBV15
clone_size: once
d_call: -
j_call: TRBJ1-4
cdr3_nt: TGTGCCACCAGCAGACCACGAAGGGGGAATGAAAAACTGTATTTT
cdr3_aa: CATSRPRRGNEKLYF

v_call: TRBV20-1
clone_size: few
d_call: TRBD1
j_call: TRBJ2-3
cdr3_nt: TGCAGTGCTAGGGGGACAGGGGCGACAGATACGCAGTATTTT
cdr3_aa: CSARGTGATDTQYF

v_call: TRBV12-3/TRBV12-4
clone_size: many
d_call: -
j_call: TRBJ1-4
cdr3_nt: TGTGCCAGCAGAGGATCCACCTCCACTATTTTT
cdr3_aa: CASRGSTSTIF

v_call: TRBV19
clone_size: -
d_call: TRBD1
j_call: TRBJ1-4
cdr3_nt: TGTGCCGGTAGCGGGATACAGGGGGCGCTCCGGCAGGAAAAACTGTTTTTT
cdr3_aa: CAGSGIQGALRQEKLFF

v_call: TRBV15
clone_size: -
d_call: TRBD2
j_call: TRBJ2-1
cdr3_nt: TGTGCCACCAGCAGAGATAGTGTGTTAGCGGGGGGCAATGAGCAGTTCTTC
cdr3_aa: CATSRDSVLAGGNEQFF

v_call: TRBV10-1
clone_size: -
d_call: -
j_call: TRBJ2-1
cdr3_nt: TGCGCCAGCAGCCTAAGAATGCGAGAGAGGCAGTTCTTC
cdr3_aa: CASSLRMRERQFF

v_call: TRBV6-2/TRBV6-3
clone_size: -
d_call: -
j_call: TRBJ2-2
cdr3_nt: TGTGCCAGCAGTTACGGTCATACAGGGCCCACCGGGGAGCTGTTTTTT
cdr3_aa: CASSYGHTGPTGELFF

v_call: TRBV2
clone_size: few
d_call: -
j_call: TRBJ2-2
cdr3_nt: TGTGCCAGCAGTGAAACTACAGGGGGGGCCGGGGAGCTGTTTTTT
cdr3_aa: CASSETTGGAGELFF

v_call: TRBV7-8
clone_size: many
d_call: -
j_call: TRBJ2-5
cdr3_nt: TGTGCCAGCAGCTTCCGGGCCCCGTCAGGGGAGACCCAGTACTTC
cdr3_aa: CASSFRAPSGETQYF

v_call: TRBV5-1
clone_size: -
d_call: TRBD2
j_call: TRBJ2-3
cdr3_nt: TGTGCCAGCAGCGTAGTCGAGCGGGGACTTGGAGATACGCAGTATTTT
cdr3_aa: CASSVVERGLGDTQYF